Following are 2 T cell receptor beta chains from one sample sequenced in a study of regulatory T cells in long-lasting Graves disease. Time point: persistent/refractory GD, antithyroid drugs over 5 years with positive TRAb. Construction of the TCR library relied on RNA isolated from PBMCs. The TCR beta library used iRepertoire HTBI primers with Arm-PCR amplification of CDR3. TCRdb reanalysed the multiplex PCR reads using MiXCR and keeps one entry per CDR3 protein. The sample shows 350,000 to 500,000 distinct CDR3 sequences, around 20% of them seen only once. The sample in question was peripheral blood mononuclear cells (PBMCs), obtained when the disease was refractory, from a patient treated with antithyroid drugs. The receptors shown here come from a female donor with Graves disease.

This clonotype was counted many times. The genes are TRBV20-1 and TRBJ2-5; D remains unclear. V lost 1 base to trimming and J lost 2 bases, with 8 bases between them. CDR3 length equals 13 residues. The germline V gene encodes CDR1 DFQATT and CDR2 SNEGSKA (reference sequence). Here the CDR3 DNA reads TGCAGTGCTAGAGTAGGCGTACAAGAGACCCAGTACTTC. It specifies CSARVGVQETQYF.

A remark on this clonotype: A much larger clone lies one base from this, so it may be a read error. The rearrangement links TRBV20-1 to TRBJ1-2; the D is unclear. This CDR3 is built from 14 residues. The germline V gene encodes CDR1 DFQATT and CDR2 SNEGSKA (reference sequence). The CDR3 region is CSAVRPSGNYDYTF. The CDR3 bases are TGCAGTGCTGTCAGGCCGTCGGGGAACTATGACTACACCTTC.